The 27 T cell receptor beta chains below all came from one sample that was sequenced in a study of shared clonotypes between healthy human individuals. Method: immunoSEQ multiplex PCR; TCRdb's copy keeps in-frame clones and lacks some. The sample has roughly 720,000 clones, around 91% seen once. The sequencing sample was made of memory CD8+ T cells from PBMCs. Subset indicated: CD45RO+ cells pooled with CCR7-negative TemRA cells. These receptors all come from a man aged 18 to 30 in good health. Some clones in this sample may be carry-over from other donors' samples.

The chain employs TRBV11-2 and TRBJ2-7; either TRBD1 or TRBD2 may fit D (5 bases each). V lost 3 bases to trimming and J lost 7 bases, with 13 bases between them. Germline V gene data show CDR1 as SGHAT and CDR2 as FQNNGV. CDR3 length: 13 residues. CDR3 sequence reads: CASSFGTALEQYF. In nucleotides, the CDR3 is TGTGCCAGCAGCTTCGGGACGGCGCTAGAGCAGTACTTC.

The J gene is TRBJ2-7, the V gene TRBV27; tentatively, D is TRBD1 (6 bases). The germline V gene has CDR1 MNHEY and CDR2 SMNVEV (reference sequence). CDR3 length equals 15 residues. V shed 6 bases and J shed 7 bases, with 22 bases lying between them. CDR3 amino acids: CASSNRVRGLMEQYF. CDR3 nucleotide sequence: TGTGCCAGCAGCAACAGGGTAAGAGGATTGATGGAGCAGTACTTC.

To note about this clone: At one boundary the junction diverges from the germline segment, which might be a read error. This rearrangement joins TRBV30 to TRBJ2-5; tentatively, D is TRBD1 or TRBD2 (5 bases each). Germline CDR1 is GTSNPN and CDR2 is SVGIG (reference sequence). CDR3 size: 16 residues. The DNA of the CDR3 is TGTGCCTGGAGTGCGGGGTCAGGGTTTTTCCAAGGGACCCAGTACTTC. As protein: CAWSAGSGFFQGTQYF.

This CDR3 reads CASSLDWGSSYNEQFF. CDR3 nucleotide sequence: TGTGCCAGCAGCTTAGACTGGGGGAGCTCCTACAATGAGCAGTTCTTC. The chain uses TRBV11-3 and TRBJ2-1; D possibly uses TRBD1 or TRBD2 (5 bases each). The CDR3 contains 16 residues. Germline CDR1 is SGHNT and CDR2 is YENEEA. Trimming took 0 bases from V and 0 from J, leaving 9 bases between them.

There are many counts of this clone. This rearrangement joins TRBV4-2 to TRBJ2-3, with 11 bases aligning to TRBD2. CDR3 size: 17 residues. Germline trimming cut 4 bases from V and 1 base from J; bases unmatched to any gene: 7. Germline values: CDR1 LGHNA, CDR2 YNFKEQ. This CDR3 is CASSRTGLAGRTDTQYF. As DNA, the CDR3 is TGTGCCAGCAGCCGAACTGGACTAGCGGGTCGCACAGATACGCAGTATTTT.

In this sample, this clone turned up a few times. This sequence joins TRBV19 and TRBJ2-1, with no clear D. Germline CDR1 LNHDA, CDR2 SQIVND (reference sequence). The V end was cut by 8 bases, the J end by 3 bases, with 5 bases between. The CDR3 consists of 11 residues. The CDR3: CASVYYNEQFF. The CDR3 region has the DNA TGTGCCAGTGTATACTACAATGAGCAGTTCTTC.

V is TRBV4-1 and J is TRBJ2-7; 15 nucleotides align to TRBD2. The CDR3 extends over 16 amino acids. With 4 bases clipped from V and 6 bases from J, the junction kept 7 bases outside the gene matches. Germline-derived CDR1 and CDR2 are MGHRA and YSYEKL. The CDR3 sequence is CASSRTSGRGLAEQYF. CDR3 nucleotide sequence: TGCGCCAGCAGCCGGACTAGCGGGAGGGGGCTTGCCGAGCAGTACTTC.

The genes are TRBV6-6 and TRBJ2-5, with a weak D call TRBD1 (6 bases). Judging by the DNA end, TRBJ2-7 fits better; the J call may be wrong. CDR3 size: 14 residues. Looked up from germline, CDR1 is MNHNY and CDR2 is SVGAGI (reference sequence). The CDR3, as DNA: TGTGCCAGCAGTTACATTCAGGGGAGCTACGAGCAGTACTTC. Encoded protein: CASSYIQGSYEQYF.

This rearrangement joins TRBV19 to TRBJ2-7; 9 bases are a match to TRBD1. Germline V gene lookup returns CDR1 LNHDA and CDR2 SQIVND (reference sequence). With V trimmed by 6 bases and J by 5 bases, 8 bases remained unmatched. The CDR3 sequence is 14 residues long. In nucleotides, the CDR3 is TGTGCCAGTAGCCGGCGACAGGGGGTCGACGAGCAGTACTTC. Translating gives CASSRRQGVDEQYF.

The chain employs TRBV28 and TRBJ2-7; D ambiguous. There are 14 residues in the CDR3. V was clipped by 3 bases and J by 0 bases, with 9 bases between them. Germline V CDR1 and CDR2: MDHEN, SYDVKM. The CDR3 sequence: CASSFGRSSYEQYF. CDR3 nucleotide sequence: TGTGCCAGCAGTTTCGGCAGGTCCTCCTACGAGCAGTACTTC.

The J gene is TRBJ2-7, the V gene TRBV4-1, with 7 bases fitting TRBD2. Germline V lookup: CDR1 MGHRA, CDR2 YSYEKL. V shed 4 bases, J shed 0 bases, and the junction held 9 bases outside the gene matches. This CDR3 contains 16 residues. CDR3 residues: CASSPTLGGSSYEQYF. The CDR3 DNA is TGCGCCAGCAGCCCTACACTAGGCGGGAGCTCCTACGAGCAGTACTTC.

This sequence joins TRBV9 and TRBJ2-1, with 10 bases lining up with TRBD2. Losses at the gene ends were 0 bases for V and 0 bases for J; bases not matched to a gene: 3. The CDR3 has 17 amino acids. Germline V gene lookup returns CDR1 SGDLS and CDR2 YYNGEE. In DNA, the CDR3 is TGTGCCAGCAGCGTAGCGACTAGCGGGCCCTCCTACAATGAGCAGTTCTTC. This encodes CASSVATSGPSYNEQFF. Using reference TRBV9 and TRBJ2-1 for the parts outside the CDR3, the full variable domain is DSGVTQTPKHLITATGQRVTLRCSPRSGDLSVYWYQQSLDQGLQFLIQYYNGEERAKGNILERFSAQQFPDLHSELNLSSLELGDSALYFCASSVATSGPSYNEQFFGPGTRLTVL.

V and J are TRBV5-1 and TRBJ2-1; 7 nucleotides agree with TRBD1. Germline V gives CDR1 SGHRS, CDR2 YFSETQ. The V segment lost 4 bases and the J segment 4 bases; nucleotides outside the gene matches: 8. The CDR3 contains 15 residues. CDR3 nucleotides: TGCGCCAGCAGCCCGGACAGGCCTCTATACAATGAGCAGTTCTTC. It encodes CASSPDRPLYNEQFF. The full variable domain, with the rest looked up from reference TRBV5-1 and TRBJ2-1, is KAGVTQTPRYLIKTRGQQVTLSCSPISGHRSVSWYQQTPGQGLQFLFEYFSETQRNKGNFPGRFSGRQFSNSRSEMNVSTLELGDSALYLCASSPDRPLYNEQFFGPGTRLTVL.

V usage is TRBV5-1 and J usage is TRBJ2-1, with TRBD2 as a possible D gene (6 bases). Trimming left V 4 bases short and J 6 bases short, with 20 bases between. This CDR3 has 16 residues. Germline V gene lookup returns CDR1 SGHRS and CDR2 YFSETQ. CDR3 DNA sequence: TGCGCCAGCAGCGGCCCAACTAGCTTTAGGACCAATGAGCAGTTCTTC. As protein: CASSGPTSFRTNEQFF.

V usage is TRBV7-9 and J usage is TRBJ2-7; possible D gene TRBD2, 5 bases. Trimming cost V 3 bases and J 3 bases, with 12 bases left between them. Germline values: CDR1 SEHNR, CDR2 FQNEAQ (reference sequence). The length of the CDR3 is 14 residues. The CDR3 region has the DNA TGTGCCAGCAGCTTGGAGGCTTTTAACTACGAGCAGTACTTC. Protein sequence: CASSLEAFNYEQYF.

The chain uses TRBV28 and TRBJ1-1; D is undetermined. Per germline, CDR1 MDHEN and CDR2 SYDVKM. Trimming shortened V by 7 bases and J by 7 bases, and 13 bases separated the two germline ends. The CDR3 has 12 residues. The CDR3 here is CASTDRADEAFF. For the CDR3, the DNA is TGTGCCAGCACTGATCGGGCCGATGAAGCTTTCTTT.

The chain recombines TRBV6-1 with TRBJ1-5, with D perhaps TRBD1 (5 bases). The length of the CDR3 is 14 residues. The germline gives CDR1 MNHNS, CDR2 SASEGT. Deletions cut 6 bases from V and 7 bases from J, with 16 bases between. The CDR3 reads CASRKWGKEQPQHF. DNA for the CDR3: TGTGCCAGCAGGAAGTGGGGGAAGGAACAGCCCCAGCATTTT.

V usage is TRBV9 and J usage is TRBJ2-5; D is possibly TRBD2 (7 bases). CDR3 length equals 15 residues. Per the germline V gene, CDR1 is SGDLS and CDR2 is YYNGEE. V was pared by 6 bases and J by 2 bases, with 17 bases between. CDR3 sequence reads: CASTPGGGQQETQYF. DNA for the CDR3: TGTGCCAGCACCCCGGGGGGCGGGCAACAAGAGACCCAGTACTTC.

The chain employs TRBV7-6 and TRBJ2-1; D assignment may be TRBD1 or TRBD2 (6 bases each). The CDR3 covers 17 residues. The V end lost 4 bases, the J end lost 7 bases, and 23 bases lay between the germline ends. Per the germline V gene, CDR1 is SGHVS and CDR2 is FNYEAQ. The CDR3: CASSSMHGGPLGNEQFF. In DNA, the CDR3 is TGTGCCAGCAGCTCCATGCACGGGGGCCCCTTGGGGAATGAGCAGTTCTTC.

This clone was recorded once. This chain links TRBV9 with TRBJ2-1; 7 nucleotides align to TRBD2. CDR3 length: 14 residues. V gave up 3 bases and J gave up 9 bases; unmatched junction bases: 9. The V gene's germline CDR1 is SGDLS and CDR2 YYNGEE. CDR3 protein: CASSGPSSGIEQFF. For the CDR3, the DNA is TGTGCCAGCAGCGGACCATCCAGCGGGATTGAGCAGTTCTTC.

The V gene is TRBV6-5, the J gene TRBJ2-5, with D possibly being TRBD1 (6 bases). V lost 11 bases and J 3 bases, leaving 22 bases between the germline ends. Germline V gene data show CDR1 as MNHEY and CDR2 as SVGAGI. This CDR3 region has 15 residues. The CDR3 DNA reads as TGTGCCTCCAGGGGCTGGACAGAGCACAAAGAGACCCAGTACTTC. Its protein is CASRGWTEHKETQYF.

The chain recombines TRBV6-4 with TRBJ2-1; 16 nucleotides align to TRBD2. The CDR3 sequence is 16 residues long. The V gene's germline CDR1 is MRHNA and CDR2 SNTAGT. With 6 bases clipped from V and 7 bases from J, the junction kept 6 bases outside the gene matches. CDR3 in amino acids: CASSPGTSGRANEQFF. The DNA of the CDR3 is TGTGCCAGCAGCCCCGGGACTAGCGGGAGGGCAAATGAGCAGTTCTTC.

This clone has only one observation. The CDR3 sequence: CASSLLREGHSYEQFF. The CDR3 nucleotides are TGTGCCAGCAGTCTCCTGCGGGAGGGCCATTCGTATGAGCAGTTCTTC. The rearrangement joins TRBV28 to TRBJ2-1, with TRBD2 identical over 9 bases. V dropped 5 bases and J dropped 8; count of bases not matched to a gene: 13. CDR1 MDHEN and CDR2 SYDVKM come from the germline V gene. This CDR3 contains 16 residues.

The chain carries TRBV5-1 and TRBJ2-5; D is unresolved. V was cut by 5 bases and J by 3 bases, with 11 bases left in between. Germline CDR1 reads SGHRS; CDR2 reads YFSETQ. The CDR3 consists of 13 residues. CDR3 nucleotide sequence: TGCGCCAGCAGGGCGGAAGGTAAAGAGACCCAGTACTTC. Translation: CASRAEGKETQYF. Drawing the rest from reference TRBV5-1 and TRBJ2-5, the complete variable domain is KAGVTQTPRYLIKTRGQQVTLSCSPISGHRSVSWYQQTPGQGLQFLFEYFSETQRNKGNFPGRFSGRQFSNSRSEMNVSTLELGDSALYLCASRAEGKETQYFGPGTRLLVL.

The rearrangement links TRBV19 to TRBJ1-1, with D maybe TRBD1 (5 bases). The CDR3 extends over 13 amino acids. The V gene's germline CDR1 is LNHDA and CDR2 SQIVND (reference sequence). Trimming stripped 6 bases from V and 2 bases from J, with 10 bases between. CDR3: CASRRGTNTEAFF. The DNA of the CDR3 is TGTGCCAGTAGGAGGGGTACTAACACTGAAGCTTTCTTT.

This clone came up once. The J gene is TRBJ2-2, the V gene TRBV7-3, with TRBD2 as a possible D gene (5 bases). Germline CDR1 and CDR2: SGHTA and FQGTGA. V was trimmed by 5 bases and J by 1 base, leaving 14 bases between them. This CDR3 contains 16 residues. The CDR3 nucleotides read TGTGCCAGCAGCCGAGGGAGCGGACGGAACACCGGGGAGCTGTTTTTT. This translates into CASSRGSGRNTGELFF.

The chain combines TRBV5-1 with TRBJ2-2; the D gene is possibly TRBD1 (5 bases). The V end lost 3 bases, the J end lost 3 bases, and 15 bases lay between the germline ends. The length of the CDR3 is 16 residues. Germline V CDR1 and CDR2: SGHRS, YFSETQ. CDR3 DNA sequence: TGCGCCAGCAGCTCGCAGGGCAGGTTTTACACCGGGGAGCTGTTTTTT. Translation gives CASSSQGRFYTGELFF.